What follows are 12 T cell receptor beta chains derived from one specimen sequenced in a study of blood T cell repertoires in COVID-19. Measured with immunoSEQ multiplex PCR; TCRdb has only the in-frame clones, and not every one. The sample holds 150,000 or so clones, about 86% seen once. Sequencing was performed on peripheral blood. The receptors here all came from a man aged 45-65 years with active or convalescent COVID-19.

This chain uses TRBV27 with TRBJ1-5, with D possibly being TRBD1 (5 bases). CDR3 length: 14 residues. Trimming took off 2 bases at V and 7 bases at J, with 12 bases between the two ends. Germline lookup yields CDR1 MNHEY and CDR2 SMNVEV (reference sequence). DNA of the CDR3: TGTGCCAGCAGTTTAGGAGGGGATGGCCAGCCCCAGCATTTT. Translated: CASSLGGDGQPQHF.

This clone was seen just once. The chain combines TRBV27 with TRBJ2-7, with TRBD1 matching over 7 bases. The CDR3 extends over 15 amino acids. The junction had 8 bases not matched to a gene; V was cut back by 6 bases and J by 0 bases. From germline, CDR1 is MNHEY and CDR2 SMNVEV (reference sequence). CDR3 coding DNA: TGTGCCAGCAGGCGAGGGACAGTAACCTCCTACGAGCAGTACTTC. This translates into CASRRGTVTSYEQYF.

The chain is built from TRBV12-5 and TRBJ1-5; weak D call: TRBD1 (5 bases). V was pared by 2 bases and J by 6 bases, with 8 bases between. Looked up from germline, CDR1 is LGHNT and CDR2 is FRNRAP. The CDR3 consists of 13 residues. CDR3 protein: CASGLRGSQPQHF. The CDR3 DNA is TGTGCTAGTGGTTTGAGGGGCTCTCAGCCCCAGCATTTT.

The chain employs TRBV21-1 and TRBJ2-7; TRBD2, the D gene given by the table, was not confirmed from the DNA. TRBV21-1 is a pseudogene locus. The CDR3 consists of 19 residues. CDR3 bases: TGTGCCAGCAGCAAAGCGGAAATGGTTCCGGGACTAGCGGGAGTCGAGCAGTACTTC. Its protein product is CASSKAEMVPGLAGVEQYF.

The J gene is TRBJ1-5, the V gene TRBV5-6; TRBD1 matches at 9 bases. The CDR3 loop spans 17 amino acids. The germline V gene has CDR1 SGHDT and CDR2 YYEEEE. V dropped 5 bases and J dropped 3; count of bases not matched to a gene: 12. The CDR3 is CASSKLSGQGHNQPQHF. The CDR3 nucleotides read TGTGCCAGCAGTAAATTATCTGGACAGGGGCACAATCAGCCCCAGCATTTT.

V usage is TRBV14 and J usage is TRBJ2-7, with D possibly TRBD1 on 6 matching bases. The V end was cut by 0 bases, the J end by 5 bases, with 17 bases between. The CDR3 spans 16 residues. Looked up from germline, CDR1 is SGHDN and CDR2 is FVKESK. The CDR3 DNA reads as TGTGCCAGCAGCCAAGATGTTGGCAGGGGAAAGGACGAGCAGTACTTC. Its translation is CASSQDVGRGKDEQYF.

This clone came up once. V gene TRBV25-1 combines with J gene TRBJ1-2; tentative D call: TRBD1 (6 bases). Trimming shortened V by 1 base and J by 8 bases, and 8 bases separated the two germline ends. This CDR3 spans 12 amino acids. Germline V gives CDR1 MGHDK, CDR2 SYGVNS. DNA of the CDR3: TGTGCCAGCAGTGAATTAAGGGGGGGCTACACCTTC. Residues: CASSELRGGYTF.

The rearrangement uses TRBV7-3 and TRBJ2-1; TRBD2 is a possible D gene (5 bases). The length of the CDR3 is 16 residues. Germline V gene sequence: CDR1 SGHTA, CDR2 FQGTGA. V was pared by 1 base and J by 4 bases, with 14 bases between. CDR3 coding DNA: TGTGCCAGCAGCTTAAAGGTGGGAGTAAAATACAATGAGCAGTTCTTC. Amino acids: CASSLKVGVKYNEQFF. Variable domain in full (rest from reference TRBV7-3 and TRBJ2-1): GAGVSQTPSNKVTEKGKYVELRCDPISGHTALYWYRQSLGQGPEFLIYFQGTGAADDSGLPNDRFFAVRPEGSVSTLKIQRTERGDSAVYLCASSLKVGVKYNEQFFGPGTRLTVL.

The rearrangement links TRBV6-2 or TRBV6-3 to TRBJ2-1, with D possibly TRBD2 on 7 matching bases. The CDR3 has 14 residues. CDR1 and CDR2 (germline): MNHEY, SVGEGT. The V gene lost 0 bases and the J gene lost 8 bases, with 11 bases spanning the gap. CDR3 nucleotides: TGTGCCAGCAGTTACTCGGGGGGGGGCGATGAGCAGTTCTTC. It yields the protein CASSYSGGGDEQFF.

V usage is TRBV2 and J usage is TRBJ2-6; no definite D call. The ends were cut back, 3 bases at V and 2 bases at J, with 14 bases in the middle. The CDR3 totals 17 residues. The germline V gene encodes CDR1 SNHLY and CDR2 FYNNEI. The CDR3 region is CASSDMTEVAGANVLTF. Written as DNA, the CDR3 is TGTGCCAGCAGTGATATGACCGAGGTGGCTGGGGCCAACGTCCTGACTTTC.

The genes are TRBV7-8 and TRBJ1-1; tentatively, D is TRBD1 (6 bases). The germline V and J ends were trimmed by 5 bases and 6 bases, with 13 bases remaining between them. Germline CDR1 SGHVS, CDR2 FQNEAQ. This CDR3 is 13 amino acids long. The CDR3 protein is CASSRVQGPEAFF. CDR3 bases: TGTGCCAGCAGCCGGGTGCAGGGGCCTGAAGCTTTCTTT.

The CDR3 DNA follows: TGTGCCAGCAGTTTAGGAGGACGACTTCGGGGCTACGAGCAGTACTTC. Its protein is CASSLGGRLRGYEQYF. The chain links TRBV27 to TRBJ2-7; the D gene is possibly TRBD2 (5 bases). Germline V gene data show CDR1 as MNHEY and CDR2 as SMNVEV (reference sequence). The germline V and J ends were trimmed by 2 bases and 3 bases, with 17 bases remaining between them. The CDR3 contains 16 residues.